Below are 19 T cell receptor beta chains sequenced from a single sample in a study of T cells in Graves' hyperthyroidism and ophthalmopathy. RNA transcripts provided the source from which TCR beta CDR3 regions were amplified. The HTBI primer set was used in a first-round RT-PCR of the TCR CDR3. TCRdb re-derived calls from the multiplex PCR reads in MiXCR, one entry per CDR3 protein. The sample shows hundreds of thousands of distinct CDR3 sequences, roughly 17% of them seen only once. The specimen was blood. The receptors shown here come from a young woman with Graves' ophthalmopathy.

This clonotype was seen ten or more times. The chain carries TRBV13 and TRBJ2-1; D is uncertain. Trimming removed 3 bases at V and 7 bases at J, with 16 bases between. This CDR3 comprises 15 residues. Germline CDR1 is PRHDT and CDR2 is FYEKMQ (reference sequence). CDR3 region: CASSFSEWPKNEQFF. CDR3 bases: TGTGCCAGCAGCTTTTCAGAATGGCCAAAGAATGAGCAGTTCTTC.

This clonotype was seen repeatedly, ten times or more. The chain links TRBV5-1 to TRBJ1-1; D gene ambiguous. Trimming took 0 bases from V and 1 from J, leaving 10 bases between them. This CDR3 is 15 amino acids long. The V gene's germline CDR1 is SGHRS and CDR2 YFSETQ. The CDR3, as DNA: TGCGCCAGCAGCTTGGTGTGGGGAACGAACACTGAAGCTTTCTTT. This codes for CASSLVWGTNTEAFF.

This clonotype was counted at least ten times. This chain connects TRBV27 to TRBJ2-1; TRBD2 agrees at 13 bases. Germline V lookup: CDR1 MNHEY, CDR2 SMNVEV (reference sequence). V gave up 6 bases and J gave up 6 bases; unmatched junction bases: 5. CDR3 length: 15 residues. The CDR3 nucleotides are TGTGCCAGCAGCCTACTAGCGGGAGGGCCCAATGAGCAGTTCTTC. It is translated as CASSLLAGGPNEQFF.

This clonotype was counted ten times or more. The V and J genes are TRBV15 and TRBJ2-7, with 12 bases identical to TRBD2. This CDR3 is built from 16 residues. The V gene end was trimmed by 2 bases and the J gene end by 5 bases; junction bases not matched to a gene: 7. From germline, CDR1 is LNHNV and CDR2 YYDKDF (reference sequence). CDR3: CATSRPTSGSYHEQYF. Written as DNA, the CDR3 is TGTGCCACCAGCAGACCGACTAGCGGGAGTTACCACGAGCAGTACTTC.

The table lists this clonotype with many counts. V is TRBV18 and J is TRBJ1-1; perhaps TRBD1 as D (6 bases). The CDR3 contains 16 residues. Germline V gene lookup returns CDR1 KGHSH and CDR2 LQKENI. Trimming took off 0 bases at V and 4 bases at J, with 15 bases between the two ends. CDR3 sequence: CASSPPSRQGSTEAFF. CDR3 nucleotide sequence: TGTGCCAGCTCACCACCTTCTCGGCAGGGGAGCACTGAAGCTTTCTTT.

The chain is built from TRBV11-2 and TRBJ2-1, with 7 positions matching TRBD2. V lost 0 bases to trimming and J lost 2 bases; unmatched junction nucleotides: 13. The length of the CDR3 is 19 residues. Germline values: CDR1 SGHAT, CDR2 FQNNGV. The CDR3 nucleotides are TGTGCCAGCAGCTTAGACCATTCGGGGGGAGTGGTGACCTACAATGAGCAGTTCTTC. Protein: CASSLDHSGGVVTYNEQFF.

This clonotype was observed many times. CDR3 nucleotides: TGTGCCAGCAGCTTCAGGGGAGGAACTAACTATGGCTACACCTTC. As protein: CASSFRGGTNYGYTF. This chain links TRBV13 with TRBJ1-2; TRBD1 might be the D (6 bases). V was pared by 3 bases and J by 0 bases, with 11 bases between. CDR1 and CDR2 from the germline V gene are PRHDT and FYEKMQ (reference sequence). The CDR3 is made up of 15 amino acids.

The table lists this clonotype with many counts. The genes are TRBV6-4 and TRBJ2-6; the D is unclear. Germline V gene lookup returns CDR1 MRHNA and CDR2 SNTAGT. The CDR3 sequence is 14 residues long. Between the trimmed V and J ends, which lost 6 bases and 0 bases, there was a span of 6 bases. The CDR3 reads CASRIHSGANVLTF. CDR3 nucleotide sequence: TGTGCCAGCAGAATCCACTCTGGGGCCAACGTCCTGACTTTC.

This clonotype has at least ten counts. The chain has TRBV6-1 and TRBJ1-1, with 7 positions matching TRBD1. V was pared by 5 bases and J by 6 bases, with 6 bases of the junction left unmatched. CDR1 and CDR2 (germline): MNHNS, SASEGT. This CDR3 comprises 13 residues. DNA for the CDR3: TGTGCCAGCAGTTCTATGACAGGGCCTGAAGCTTTCTTT. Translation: CASSSMTGPEAFF.

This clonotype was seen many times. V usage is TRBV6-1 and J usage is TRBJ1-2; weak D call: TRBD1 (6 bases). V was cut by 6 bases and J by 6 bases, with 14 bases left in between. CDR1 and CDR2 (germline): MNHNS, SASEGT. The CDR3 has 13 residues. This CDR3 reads CASRIQKGDGYTF. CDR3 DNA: TGTGCCAGCAGGATTCAAAAGGGGGATGGCTACACCTTC.

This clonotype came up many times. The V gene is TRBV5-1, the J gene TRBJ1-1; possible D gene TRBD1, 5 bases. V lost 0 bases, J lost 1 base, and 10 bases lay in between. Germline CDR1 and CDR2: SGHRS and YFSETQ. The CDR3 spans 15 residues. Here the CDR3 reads CASSLAGTANTEAFF. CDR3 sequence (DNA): TGCGCCAGCAGCTTGGCCGGGACGGCGAACACTGAAGCTTTCTTT.

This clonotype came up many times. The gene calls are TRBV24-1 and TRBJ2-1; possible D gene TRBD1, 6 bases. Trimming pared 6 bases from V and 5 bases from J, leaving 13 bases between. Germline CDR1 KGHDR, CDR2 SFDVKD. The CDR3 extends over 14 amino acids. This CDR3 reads CATSYRDRHNEQFF. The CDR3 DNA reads TGTGCCACCAGTTATCGAGACAGGCACAATGAGCAGTTCTTC.

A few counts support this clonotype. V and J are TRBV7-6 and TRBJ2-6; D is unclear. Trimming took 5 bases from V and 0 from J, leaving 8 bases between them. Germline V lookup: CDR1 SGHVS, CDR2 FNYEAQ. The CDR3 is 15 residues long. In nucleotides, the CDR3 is TGTGCCAGCAGCCCCTCCCTCTCTGGGGCCAACGTCCTGACTTTC. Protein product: CASSPSLSGANVLTF.

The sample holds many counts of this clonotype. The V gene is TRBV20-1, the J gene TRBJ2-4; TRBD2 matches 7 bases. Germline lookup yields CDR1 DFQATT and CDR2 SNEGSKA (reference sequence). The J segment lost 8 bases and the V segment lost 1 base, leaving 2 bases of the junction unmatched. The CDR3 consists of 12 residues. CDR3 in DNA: TGCAGTGCTAGAGGGGGGGGGGACATTCAGTACTTC. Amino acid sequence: CSARGGGDIQYF.

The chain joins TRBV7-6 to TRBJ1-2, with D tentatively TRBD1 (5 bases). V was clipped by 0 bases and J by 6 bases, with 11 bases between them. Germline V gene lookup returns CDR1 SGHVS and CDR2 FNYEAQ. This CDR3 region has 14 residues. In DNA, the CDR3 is TGTGCCAGCAGCTTAGCCCCGGGGGGGGATGGCTACACCTTC. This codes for CASSLAPGGDGYTF.

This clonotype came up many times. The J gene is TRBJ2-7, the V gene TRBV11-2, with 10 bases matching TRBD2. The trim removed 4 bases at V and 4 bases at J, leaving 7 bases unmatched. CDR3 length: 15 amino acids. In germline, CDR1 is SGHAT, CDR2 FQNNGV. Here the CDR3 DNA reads TGTGCCAGCAGCTATACTAGCGGGGTCTCTTACGAGCAGTACTTC. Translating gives CASSYTSGVSYEQYF.

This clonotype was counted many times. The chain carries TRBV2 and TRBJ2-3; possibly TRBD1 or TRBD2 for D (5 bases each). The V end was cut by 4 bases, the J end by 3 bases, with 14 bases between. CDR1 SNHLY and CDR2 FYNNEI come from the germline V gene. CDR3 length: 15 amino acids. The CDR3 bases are TGTGCCAGCAGTGTGTCGGGGCCAAGGACAGATACGCAGTATTTT. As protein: CASSVSGPRTDTQYF.

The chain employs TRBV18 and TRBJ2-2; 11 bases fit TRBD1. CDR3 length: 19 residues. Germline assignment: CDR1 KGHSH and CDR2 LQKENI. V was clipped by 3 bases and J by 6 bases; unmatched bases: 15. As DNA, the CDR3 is TGTGCCAGCTCACCGAGGTTTGGGACGCGGACAGGGGGCTCCGGGGAGCTGTTTTTT. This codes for CASSPRFGTRTGGSGELFF.

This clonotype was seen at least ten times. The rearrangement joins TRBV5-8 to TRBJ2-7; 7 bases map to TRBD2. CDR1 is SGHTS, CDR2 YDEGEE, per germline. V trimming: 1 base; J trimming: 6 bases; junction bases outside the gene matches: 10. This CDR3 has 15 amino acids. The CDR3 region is CASSLRGGGRAEQYF. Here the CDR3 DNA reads TGTGCCAGCAGCTTGCGCGGCGGAGGGAGGGCCGAGCAGTACTTC.